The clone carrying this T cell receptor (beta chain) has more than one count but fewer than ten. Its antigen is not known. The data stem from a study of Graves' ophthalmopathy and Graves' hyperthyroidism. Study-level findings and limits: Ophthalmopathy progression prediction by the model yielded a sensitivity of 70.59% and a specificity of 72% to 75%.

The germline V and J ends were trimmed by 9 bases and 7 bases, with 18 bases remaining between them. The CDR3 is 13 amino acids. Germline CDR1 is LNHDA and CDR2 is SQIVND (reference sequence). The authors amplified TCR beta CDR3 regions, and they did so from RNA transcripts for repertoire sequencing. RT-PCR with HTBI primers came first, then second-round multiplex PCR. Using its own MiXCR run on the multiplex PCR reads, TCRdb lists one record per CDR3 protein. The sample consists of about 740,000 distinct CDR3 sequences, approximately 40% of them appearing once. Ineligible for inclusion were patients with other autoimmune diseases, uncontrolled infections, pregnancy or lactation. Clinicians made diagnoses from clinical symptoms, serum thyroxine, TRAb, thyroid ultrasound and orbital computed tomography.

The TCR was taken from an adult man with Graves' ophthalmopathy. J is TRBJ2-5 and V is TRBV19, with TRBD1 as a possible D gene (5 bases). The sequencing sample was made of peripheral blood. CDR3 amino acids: CASSQTRVGTQYF. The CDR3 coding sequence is TGTGCCAGCAGTCAGACCAGGGTGGGGACCCAGTACTTC. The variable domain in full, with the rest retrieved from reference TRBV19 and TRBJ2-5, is DGGITQSPKYLFRKEGQNVTLSCEQNLNHDAMYWYRQDPGQGLRLIYYSQIVNDFQKGDIAEGYSVSREKKESFPLTVTSAQKNPTAFYLCASSQTRVGTQYFGPGTRLLVL.